This TCR beta chain came from a study of identical twins' blood T cells (dated by TCRdb to the early 2010s). Notes on the research overall: Roughly 50 million Illumina reads were obtained across some 12 libraries, of which six were alpha-chain libraries and six were beta-chain libraries. TCR alpha and beta chain repertoires of three pairs of monozygous twins were compared using next-generation sequencing to assess genetic influence on repertoire formation.

Library preparation used 5' RACE. The sequencer was an Illumina Genome Analyzer IIx. RNA-based TCR cDNA libraries were prepared by a previously described protocol with several modifications. To prevent cross-contamination, barcodes specific to each sample were added to both ends of every TCR cDNA library during cDNA synthesis and amplification. The authors' pipeline ran thus. Between about 90,000 and nearly 550,000 clonotypes were identified per individual, and about 2 to 3.6 million CDR3-containing reads were obtained per library. After reads with improper barcode index combinations were thrown out, a cloneset for each library was built using the MiTCR software. While assembling CDR3 clonotypes, MiTCR filtered or rescued low-quality reads and corrected PCR and sequencing errors. Artificial out-of-frame clonotypes were mapped to in-frame sequences, with one indel allowed in the CDR3, and then removed. Similarity in V and J gene usage between donors was calculated as the Jensen-Shannon divergence divided by the mean entropy. TCRdb ran its own pipeline on the public reads, namely fastp trimming at Q25 and MiXCR clone calling, and kept in-frame beta chains. Here each entry gathers all rows of one CDR3 protein and keeps the most common genes and DNA. These V and J calls originate from TCRdb's pipeline instead of the authors' own analysis. The sample table lists a few hundred thousand distinct CDR3 sequences, roughly 31% of them with a count of one. Around 5.6% of the sample comes from the top ten.

Relative to germline, V is 6 bases shorter and J is 9 bases shorter, with 12 bases between their ends. From a lookup of the germline V gene (reference sequence), CDR1 and CDR2 are MNHEY and SMNVEV. The CDR3 starts with the cysteine, ends with the phenylalanine, and has 13 residues. The entry retains the CDR3 DNA only, 39 bases that are in frame from base 1. This clonotype was seen a few times. Its antigen specificity is not known. No base qualities exist here, and no much larger clone lies one base off it. Beyond this particular receptor, the publication reports: Independent studies were stated to be required to validate the proposed role of the TCRalpha J segment in MHC recognition during thymic selection. Among the most abundant TCRbeta clonotypes, each donor shared more CDR3 sequences with her twin than with unrelated donors. V gene usage was reported to be markedly more similar within twin pairs than between unrelated donors, even among non-selected out-of-frame TCRbeta clonotypes. Because the twins were reared together, environmental influences could not be excluded as an explanation for twin similarity. The number of CDR3 clonotypes shared between two donors was mainly determined by the product of the cloneset sizes of the two donors, and no clear deviation from this trend was shown by twins.

Six healthy women forming three monozygous twin pairs were used as donors. Each of the three twin pairs had been raised together, and the twins in each pair were thought likely to have encountered the same infectious agents and vaccines. RNA was isolated from peripheral blood mononuclear cells and used to prepare TCR cDNA libraries. Sequenced material: PBMCs. The chain is made from TRBV27 and TRBJ1-6; the D region possibly corresponds to TRBD1 (5 bases align). This receptor was obtained from a woman aged 18-55 years in good health. DNA sequence: TGTGCCAGCAGGGACACTTCGGGTTCACCCCTCCACTTT. Translated, it reads CASRDTSGSPLHF.